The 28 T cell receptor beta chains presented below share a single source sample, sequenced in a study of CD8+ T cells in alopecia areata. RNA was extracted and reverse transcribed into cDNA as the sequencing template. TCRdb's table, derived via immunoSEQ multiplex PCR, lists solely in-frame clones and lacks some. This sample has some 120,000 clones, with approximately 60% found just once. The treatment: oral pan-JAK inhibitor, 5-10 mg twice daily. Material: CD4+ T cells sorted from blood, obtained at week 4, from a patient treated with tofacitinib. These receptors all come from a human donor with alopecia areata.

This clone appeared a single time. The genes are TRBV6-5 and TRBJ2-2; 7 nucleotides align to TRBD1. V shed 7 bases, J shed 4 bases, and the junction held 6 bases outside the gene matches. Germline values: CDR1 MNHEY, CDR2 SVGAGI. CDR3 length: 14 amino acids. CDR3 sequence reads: CASKGGQPTGELFF. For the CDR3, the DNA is TGTGCCAGCAAAGGGGGACAGCCCACCGGGGAGCTGTTTTTT.

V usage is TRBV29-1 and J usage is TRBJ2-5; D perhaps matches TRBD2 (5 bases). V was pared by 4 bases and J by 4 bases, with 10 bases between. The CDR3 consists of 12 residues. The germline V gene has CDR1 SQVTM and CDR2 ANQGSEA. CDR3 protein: CSVVSGVETQYF. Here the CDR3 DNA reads TGCAGCGTTGTATCCGGGGTAGAGACCCAGTACTTC.

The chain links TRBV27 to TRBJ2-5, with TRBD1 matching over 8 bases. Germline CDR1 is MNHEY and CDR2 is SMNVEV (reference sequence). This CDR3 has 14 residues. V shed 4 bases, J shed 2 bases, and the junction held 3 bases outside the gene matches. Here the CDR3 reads CASSWTGRQETQYF. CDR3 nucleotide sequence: TGTGCCAGCAGTTGGACAGGGAGGCAAGAGACCCAGTACTTC.

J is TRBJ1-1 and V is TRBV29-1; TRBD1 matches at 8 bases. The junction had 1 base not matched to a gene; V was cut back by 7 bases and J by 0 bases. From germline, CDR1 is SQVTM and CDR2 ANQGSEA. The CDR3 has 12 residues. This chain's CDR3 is CSAGGLNTEAFF. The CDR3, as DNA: TGCAGCGCAGGGGGCTTGAACACTGAAGCTTTCTTT.

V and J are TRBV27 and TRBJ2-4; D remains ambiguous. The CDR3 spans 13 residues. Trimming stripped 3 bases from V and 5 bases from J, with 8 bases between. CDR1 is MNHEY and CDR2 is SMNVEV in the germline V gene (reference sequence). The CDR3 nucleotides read TGTGCCAGCAGTTTCCGAGAACAAAACATTCAGTACTTC. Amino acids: CASSFREQNIQYF.

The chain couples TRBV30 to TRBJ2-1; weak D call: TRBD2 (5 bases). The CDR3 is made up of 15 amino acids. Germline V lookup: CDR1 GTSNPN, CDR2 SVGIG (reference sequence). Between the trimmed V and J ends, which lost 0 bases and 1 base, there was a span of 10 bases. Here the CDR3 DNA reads TGTGCCTGGAGTGTACTCGGGGTTTCCTACAATGAGCAGTTCTTC. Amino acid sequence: CAWSVLGVSYNEQFF.

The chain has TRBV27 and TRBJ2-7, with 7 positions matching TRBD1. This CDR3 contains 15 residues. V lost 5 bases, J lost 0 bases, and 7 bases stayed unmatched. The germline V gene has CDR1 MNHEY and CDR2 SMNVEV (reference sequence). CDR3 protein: CASSKWDRISYEQYF. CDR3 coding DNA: TGTGCCAGCAGTAAATGGGACAGAATCTCCTACGAGCAGTACTTC.

The DNA for the CDR3 is TGCGCCAGCAGCCCAGAGGTCAACACTGAAGCTTTCTTT. Its protein is CASSPEVNTEAFF. The genes are TRBV4-3 and TRBJ1-1; D unclear. The V and J ends lost 4 bases and 2 bases respectively, with 8 bases between them. The CDR3 has 13 amino acids. The germline gives CDR1 LGHNA, CDR2 YSLEER.

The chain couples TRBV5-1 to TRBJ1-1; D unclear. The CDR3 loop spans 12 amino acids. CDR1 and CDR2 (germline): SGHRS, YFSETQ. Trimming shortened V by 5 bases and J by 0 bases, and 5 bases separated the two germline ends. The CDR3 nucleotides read TGCGCCAGCAGGGAAGTGAACACTGAAGCTTTCTTT. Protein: CASREVNTEAFF.

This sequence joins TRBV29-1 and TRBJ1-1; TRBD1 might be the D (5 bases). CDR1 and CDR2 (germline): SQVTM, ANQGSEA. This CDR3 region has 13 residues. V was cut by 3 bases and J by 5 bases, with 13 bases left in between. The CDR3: CSVDEGRRTEAFF. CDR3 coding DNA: TGCAGCGTTGATGAGGGGAGGCGAACTGAAGCTTTCTTT. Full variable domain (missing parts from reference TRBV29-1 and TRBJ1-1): SAVISQKPSRDICQRGTSLTIQCQVDSQVTMMFWYRQQPGQSLTLIATANQGSEATYESGFVIDKFPISRPNLTFSTLTVSNMSPEDSSIYLCSVDEGRRTEAFFGQGTRLTVV.

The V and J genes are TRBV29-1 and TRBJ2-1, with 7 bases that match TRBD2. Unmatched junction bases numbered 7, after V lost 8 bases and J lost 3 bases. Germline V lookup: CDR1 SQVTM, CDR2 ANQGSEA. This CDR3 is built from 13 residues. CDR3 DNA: TGCAGCACCAAGCGGGACCTCTACAATGAGCAGTTCTTC. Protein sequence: CSTKRDLYNEQFF.

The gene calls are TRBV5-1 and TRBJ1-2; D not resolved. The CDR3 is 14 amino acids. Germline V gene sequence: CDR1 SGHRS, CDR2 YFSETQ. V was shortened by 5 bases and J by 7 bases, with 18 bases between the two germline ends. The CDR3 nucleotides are TGCGCCAGCAGGGAGTCCCGACCCCAGAGTGGCTACACCTTC. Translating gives CASRESRPQSGYTF.

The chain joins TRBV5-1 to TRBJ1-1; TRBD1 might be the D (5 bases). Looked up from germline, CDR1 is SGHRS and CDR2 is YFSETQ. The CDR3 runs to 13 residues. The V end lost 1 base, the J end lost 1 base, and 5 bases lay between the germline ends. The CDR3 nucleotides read TGCGCCAGCAGCTTGACAGGGAACACTGAAGCTTTCTTT. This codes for CASSLTGNTEAFF.

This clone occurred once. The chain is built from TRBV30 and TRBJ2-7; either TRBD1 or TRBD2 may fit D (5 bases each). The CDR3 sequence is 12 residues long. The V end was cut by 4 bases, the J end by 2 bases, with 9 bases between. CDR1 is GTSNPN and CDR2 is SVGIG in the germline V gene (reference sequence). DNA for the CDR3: TGTGCCTGGAAGAGGGGACCCTACGAGCAGTACTTC. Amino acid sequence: CAWKRGPYEQYF. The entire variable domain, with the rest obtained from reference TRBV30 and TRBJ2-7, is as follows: SQTIHQWPATLVQPVGSPLSLECTVEGTSNPNLYWYRQAAGRGLQLLFYSVGIGQISSEVPQNLSASRPQDRQFILSSKKLLLSDSGFYLCAWKRGPYEQYFGPGTRLTVT.

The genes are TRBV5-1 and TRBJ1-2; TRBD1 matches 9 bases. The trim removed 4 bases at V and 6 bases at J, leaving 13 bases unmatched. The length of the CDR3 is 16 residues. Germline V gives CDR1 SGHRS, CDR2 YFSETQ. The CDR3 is CASSIGPGQGSHGYTF. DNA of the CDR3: TGCGCCAGCAGCATTGGACCGGGACAGGGAAGCCATGGCTACACCTTC. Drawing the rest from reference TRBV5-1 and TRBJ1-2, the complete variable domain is KAGVTQTPRYLIKTRGQQVTLSCSPISGHRSVSWYQQTPGQGLQFLFEYFSETQRNKGNFPGRFSGRQFSNSRSEMNVSTLELGDSALYLCASSIGPGQGSHGYTFGSGTRLTVV.

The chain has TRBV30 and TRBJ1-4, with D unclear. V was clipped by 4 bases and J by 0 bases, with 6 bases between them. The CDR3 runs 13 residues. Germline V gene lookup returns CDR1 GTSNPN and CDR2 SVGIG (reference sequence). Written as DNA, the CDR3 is TGTGCCTGGAACGGGGCAACTAATGAAAAACTGTTTTTT. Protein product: CAWNGATNEKLFF.

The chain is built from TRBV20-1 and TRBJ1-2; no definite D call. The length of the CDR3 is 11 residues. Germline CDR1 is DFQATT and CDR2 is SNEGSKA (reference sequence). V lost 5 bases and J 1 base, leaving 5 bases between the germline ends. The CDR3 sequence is CSADNNYGYTF. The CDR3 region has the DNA TGCAGTGCTGACAATAACTATGGCTACACCTTC.

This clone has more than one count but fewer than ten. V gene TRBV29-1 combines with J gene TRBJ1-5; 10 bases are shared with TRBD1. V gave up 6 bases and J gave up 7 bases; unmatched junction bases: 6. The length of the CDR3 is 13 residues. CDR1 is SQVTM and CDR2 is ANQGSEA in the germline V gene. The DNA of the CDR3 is TGCAGCGTGAAAGGACAGGGGGGACAGCCCCAGCATTTT. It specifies CSVKGQGGQPQHF.

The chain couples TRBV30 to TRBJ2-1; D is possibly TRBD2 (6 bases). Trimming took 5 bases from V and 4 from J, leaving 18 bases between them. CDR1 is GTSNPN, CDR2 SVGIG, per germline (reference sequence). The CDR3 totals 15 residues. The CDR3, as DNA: TGTGCCTGGGCGCGGGACCCCGAAGAGTACAATGAGCAGTTCTTC. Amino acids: CAWARDPEEYNEQFF.

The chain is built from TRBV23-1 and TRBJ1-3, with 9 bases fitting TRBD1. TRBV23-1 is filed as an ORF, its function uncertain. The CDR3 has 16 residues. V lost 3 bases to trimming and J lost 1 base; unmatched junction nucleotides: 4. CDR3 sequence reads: CASSQATGGSGNTIYF. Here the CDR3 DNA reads TGCGCCAGCAGTCAGGCGACAGGGGGTTCTGGAAACACCATATATTTT.

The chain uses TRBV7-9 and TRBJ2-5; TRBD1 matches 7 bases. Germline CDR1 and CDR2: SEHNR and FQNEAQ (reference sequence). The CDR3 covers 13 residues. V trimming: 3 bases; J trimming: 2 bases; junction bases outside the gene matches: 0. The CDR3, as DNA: TGTGCCAGCAGCTTGGGACAGCAAGAGACCCAGTACTTC. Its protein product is CASSLGQQETQYF.

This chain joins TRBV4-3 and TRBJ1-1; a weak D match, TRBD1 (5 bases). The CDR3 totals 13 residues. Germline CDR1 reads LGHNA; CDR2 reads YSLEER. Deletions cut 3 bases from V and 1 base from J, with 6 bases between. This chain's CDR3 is CASSQGPNTEAFF. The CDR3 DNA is TGCGCCAGCAGCCAGGGACCGAACACTGAAGCTTTCTTT.

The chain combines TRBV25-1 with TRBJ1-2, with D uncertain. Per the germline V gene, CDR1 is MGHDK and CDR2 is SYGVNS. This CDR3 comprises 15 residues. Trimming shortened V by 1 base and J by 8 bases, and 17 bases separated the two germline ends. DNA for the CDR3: TGTGCCAGCAGTGAATTCCGAGGGCGATTTGGCGGCTACACCTTC. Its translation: CASSEFRGRFGGYTF.

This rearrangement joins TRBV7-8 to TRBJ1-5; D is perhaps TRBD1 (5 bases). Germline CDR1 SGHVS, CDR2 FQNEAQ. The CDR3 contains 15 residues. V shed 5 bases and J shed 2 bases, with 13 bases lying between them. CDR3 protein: CASSPDGGGNQPQHF. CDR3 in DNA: TGTGCCAGCAGCCCAGACGGGGGGGGCAATCAGCCCCAGCATTTT.

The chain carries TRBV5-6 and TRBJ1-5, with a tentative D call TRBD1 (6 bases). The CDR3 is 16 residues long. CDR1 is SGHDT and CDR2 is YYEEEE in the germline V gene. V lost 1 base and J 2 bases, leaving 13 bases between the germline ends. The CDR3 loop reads CASSLSLRTGNQPQHF. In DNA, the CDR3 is TGTGCCAGCAGCTTGTCTTTGCGGACAGGCAATCAGCCCCAGCATTTT.

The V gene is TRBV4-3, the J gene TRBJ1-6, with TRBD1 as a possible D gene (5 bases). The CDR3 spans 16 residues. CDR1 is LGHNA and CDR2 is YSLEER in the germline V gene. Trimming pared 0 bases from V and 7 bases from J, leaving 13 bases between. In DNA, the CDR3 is TGCGCCAGCAGCCAAGATGGGGCCAGGTCCAATTCACCCCTCCACTTT. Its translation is CASSQDGARSNSPLHF.

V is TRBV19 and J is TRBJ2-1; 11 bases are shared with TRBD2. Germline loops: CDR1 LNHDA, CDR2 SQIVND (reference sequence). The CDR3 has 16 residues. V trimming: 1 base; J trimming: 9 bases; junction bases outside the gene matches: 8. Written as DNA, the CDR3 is TGTGCCAGTAGTATAGTAGCCTCCGGGACTAGCGGTGAGCAGTTCTTC. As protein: CASSIVASGTSGEQFF.

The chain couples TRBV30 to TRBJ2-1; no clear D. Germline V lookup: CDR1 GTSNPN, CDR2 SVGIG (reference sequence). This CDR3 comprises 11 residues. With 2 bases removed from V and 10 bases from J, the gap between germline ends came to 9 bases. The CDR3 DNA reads TGTGCCTGGAGTTTGTACACCGAGCAGTTCTTC. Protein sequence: CAWSLYTEQFF.